This is a list of T cell receptor beta chains from one sample in a study of identical twins. One entry per CDR3 protein, called by TCRdb with MiXCR from the 5' RACE reads. The sample lists some 560,000 distinct CDR3 sequences; 9.5% to 10% were seen once. These data also featured in a second study, about yellow fever vaccine responses in identical twins.

Sequences were obtained from PBMCs. The origin of the receptors is a young woman in good health. CDR3s include the opening cysteine and the closing phenylalanine or tryptophan. A D gene is named only where the DNA matches it firmly. Not all rows give a size; the values are once, few, many and, for expanded clones, a class.

CATSVSGVPTEAFF	TGTGCCACCAGTGTGTCAGGGGTCCCCACTGAAGCTTTCTTT	TRBJ1-1	-	-	TRBV24-1
CSAQDHSPLHF	TGCAGTGCACAGGACCATTCACCCCTCCACTTT	TRBJ1-6	-	-	TRBV20-1
CASSNVGQPWETQYF	TGTGCCAGCAGCAATGTGGGACAGCCGTGGGAGACCCAGTACTTC	TRBJ2-5	-	TRBD1	TRBV6-2/TRBV6-3
CASSLVTLAGGILDTQYF	TGCGCCAGCAGCTTGGTTACGCTAGCGGGGGGAATTTTGGATACGCAGTATTTT	TRBJ2-3	few	TRBD2	TRBV5-1
CASSYPRVGRDEQYF	TGTGCCAGCAGTTACCCCCGGGTTGGGAGAGACGAGCAGTACTTC	TRBJ2-7	few	-	TRBV6-2/TRBV6-3
CASSSLGRKRGETQYF	TGTGCCAGCAGTTCCCTAGGGAGAAAAAGAGGGGAGACCCAGTACTTC	TRBJ2-5	few	-	TRBV6-2/TRBV6-3
CASSDSGGTQYF	TGTGCCAGCAGTGACTCCGGGGGGACCCAGTACTTC	TRBJ2-5	-	-	TRBV6-4
CSARGASGGGMEQFF	TGCAGTGCTAGAGGGGCTAGCGGGGGGGGAATGGAGCAGTTCTTC	TRBJ2-1	-	TRBD2	TRBV20-1
CASSSYTGARSYEQYF	TGTGCCAGCAGTTCATACACAGGGGCCCGCTCCTACGAGCAGTACTTC	TRBJ2-7	many	TRBD1	TRBV28
CASSIQGRGGELFF	TGTGCCAGCAGTATACAGGGGAGAGGCGGGGAGCTGTTTTTT	TRBJ2-2	many	TRBD1	TRBV27
CASSLVGTDTPYEQYF	TGCGCCAGCAGCTTGGTTGGGACAGATACACCCTACGAGCAGTACTTC	TRBJ2-7	-	TRBD1	TRBV5-1
CASSQAGTSGVITDTQYF	TGTGCCAGCAGCCAAGCTGGGACTAGCGGAGTTATTACAGATACGCAGTATTTT	TRBJ2-3	many	TRBD2	TRBV4-2
CASSYSSLSSGPYTDTQYF	TGTGCCAGCAGTTACTCTTCTTTGAGTAGCGGGCCTTACACAGATACGCAGTATTTT	TRBJ2-3	many	TRBD2	TRBV6-5
CASSFGTSGRASTNEQFF	TGCGCCAGCAGCTTCGGGACTAGCGGGAGGGCCAGTACCAATGAGCAGTTCTTC	TRBJ2-1	-	TRBD2	TRBV5-1
CATSRDEAGGNEQFF	TGTGCCACCAGCAGAGATGAAGCGGGGGGGAATGAGCAGTTCTTC	TRBJ2-1	few	TRBD2	TRBV15
CASSQPSGGGDTQYF	TGTGCCAGCAGCCAACCTAGCGGGGGAGGAGATACGCAGTATTTT	TRBJ2-3	-	TRBD2	TRBV3-1
CASKYGLYNEQFF	TGTGCCAGCAAATACGGACTGTACAATGAGCAGTTCTTC	TRBJ2-1	-	-	TRBV11-1
CASSLAPTGPTEAFF	TGTGCCAGCAGCTTGGCCCCGACAGGGCCCACTGAAGCTTTCTTT	TRBJ1-1	few	TRBD1	TRBV5-6
CASSQDHLAASEFDEQFF	TGTGCCAGCAGCCAAGATCATCTAGCGGCCTCGGAATTTGACGAGCAGTTCTTC	TRBJ2-1	many	TRBD2	TRBV4-2
CASSLSHFYEQYF	TGTGCCAGCAGTTTATCCCATTTCTACGAGCAGTACTTC	TRBJ2-7	few	-	TRBV28
CSAAGGPDTQYF	TGTAGTGCGGCCGGGGGACCAGATACGCAGTATTTT	TRBJ2-3	-	-	TRBV20-1
CASSPRPYDSYEQYF	TGCGCCAGCAGCCCTAGACCATACGACTCCTACGAGCAGTACTTC	TRBJ2-7	-	-	TRBV5-1
CASSLDGSPLHF	TGTGCCAGCAGTTTAGACGGTTCACCCCTCCACTTT	TRBJ1-6	few	-	TRBV27
CASSELAGTDTQYF	TGTGCCAGCAGTGAACTAGCGGGGACAGATACGCAGTATTTT	TRBJ2-3	many	TRBD2	TRBV6-4
CASSLVVGGPQETQYF	TGTGCCAGCAGCTTAGTAGTCGGGGGGCCTCAAGAGACCCAGTACTTC	TRBJ2-5	-	-	TRBV7-2
CASSTRREGPNEQFF	TGCGCCAGCAGTACGCGGCGGGAGGGCCCTAATGAGCAGTTCTTC	TRBJ2-1	few	TRBD2	TRBV10-2
CSVEDRKGDGYTF	TGCAGCGTTGAGGATCGTAAGGGGGATGGCTACACCTTC	TRBJ1-2	-	-	TRBV29-1
CASSDQGYGEQFF	TGTGCCAGCAGTGATCAAGGTTATGGTGAGCAGTTCTTC	TRBJ2-1	-	-	TRBV2
CASSQWYTDTQYF	TGCGCCAGCAGCCAATGGTACACAGATACGCAGTATTTT	TRBJ2-3	many	-	TRBV4-3
CASSLLASTDTQYF	TGTGCCAGCAGTTTGCTAGCGAGCACAGATACGCAGTATTTT	TRBJ2-3	many	-	TRBV12-3/TRBV12-4
CASSLDGTGVQVYEQYF	TGTGCCAGCAGCTTAGACGGGACGGGAGTACAGGTATACGAGCAGTACTTC	TRBJ2-7	-	-	TRBV11-2
CSAYRDSSYEQYF	TGCAGTGCTTACCGGGACAGCTCCTACGAGCAGTACTTC	TRBJ2-7	-	TRBD1	TRBV20-1
CAISDGLAQDTQYF	TGTGCCATCAGTGATGGACTAGCCCAAGATACGCAGTATTTT	TRBJ2-3	many	TRBD2	TRBV10-3
CASSADRIYEQYF	TGTGCCAGCAGTGCGGACAGAATCTACGAGCAGTACTTC	TRBJ2-7	many	-	TRBV6-6
CASSQPQGPGSGTYSYEQYF	TGCGCCAGCAGCCAACCCCAGGGGCCAGGTAGCGGAACTTACTCCTACGAGCAGTACTTC	TRBJ2-7	few	-	TRBV4-3
CASTLTSGRGADTQYF	TGCGCCAGCACCTTAACTAGCGGGAGGGGTGCAGATACGCAGTATTTT	TRBJ2-3	-	TRBD2	TRBV5-1
CASSKVLPLNSGANVLTF	TGTGCCAGCAGCAAAGTTCTCCCACTGAACTCTGGGGCCAACGTCCTGACTTTC	TRBJ2-6	-	-	TRBV21-1